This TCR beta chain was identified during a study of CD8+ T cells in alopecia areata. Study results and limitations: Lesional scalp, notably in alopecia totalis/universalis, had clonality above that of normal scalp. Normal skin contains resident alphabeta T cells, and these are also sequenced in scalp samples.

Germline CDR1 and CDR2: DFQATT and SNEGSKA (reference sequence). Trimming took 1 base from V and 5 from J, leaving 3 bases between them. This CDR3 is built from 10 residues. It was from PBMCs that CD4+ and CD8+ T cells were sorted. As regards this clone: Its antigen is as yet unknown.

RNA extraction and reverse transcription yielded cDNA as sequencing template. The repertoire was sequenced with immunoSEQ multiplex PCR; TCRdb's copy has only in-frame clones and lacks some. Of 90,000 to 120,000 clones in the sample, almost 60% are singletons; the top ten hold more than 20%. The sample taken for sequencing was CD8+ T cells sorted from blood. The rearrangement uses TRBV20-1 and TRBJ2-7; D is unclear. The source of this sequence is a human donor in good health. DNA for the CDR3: TGCAGTGCTAGAGCCCACGAGCAGTACTTC. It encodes CSARAHEQYF.